Presented here are 11 T cell receptor beta chains from one specimen sequenced in a study of response to subunit inactivated influenza vaccine. One entry per CDR3 protein results from TCRdb running MiXCR on the RT-PCR reads. The data contain 250,000 to 350,000 distinct CDR3 sequences, approximately 21% of them singletons. Sequencing was performed on PBMCs from blood, taken less than 22 months after vaccination. These receptor sequences come from a man aged 45 to 75 who received an inactivated influenza vaccine.

The chain joins TRBV5-5 to TRBJ1-5, with D uncertain. V was clipped by 3 bases and J by 3 bases, with 7 bases between them. CDR1 is SGHKS, CDR2 YYEKEE, per germline (reference sequence). This CDR3 is built from 13 residues. DNA of the CDR3: TGTGCCAGCAGCTCCTATGACAATCAGCCCCAGCATTTT. Translation gives CASSSYDNQPQHF.

This clonotype was counted ten times or more. The chain carries TRBV7-9 and TRBJ1-6; a weak D match, TRBD1 (5 bases). Per the germline V gene, CDR1 is SEHNR and CDR2 is FQNEAQ (reference sequence). There are 14 residues in the CDR3. V was trimmed by 5 bases and J by 5 bases, leaving 10 bases between them. CDR3 sequence: CASSPRQHNSPLHF. CDR3 in DNA: TGTGCCAGCAGCCCGAGACAGCATAATTCACCCCTCCACTTT.

The genes are TRBV5-6 and TRBJ2-1, with a tentative D call TRBD2 (7 bases). The CDR3 loop spans 16 amino acids. The germline V gene encodes CDR1 SGHDT and CDR2 YYEEEE. Trimming took 1 base from V and 6 from J, leaving 17 bases between them. CDR3 in DNA: TGTGCCAGCAGCTTGTTACGACGGGGGGCCAGCAATGAGCAGTTCTTC. Its protein product is CASSLLRRGASNEQFF.

The V call is TRBV4-3, the J call TRBJ2-6, with no clear D. The CDR3 is 18 residues long. V lost 4 bases and J 0 bases, leaving 16 bases between the germline ends. CDR1 and CDR2 from the germline V gene are LGHNA and YSLEER. As DNA, the CDR3 is TGCGCCAGCAGCCTTAATCCCTCCATGGACTCTGGGGCCAACGTCCTGACTTTC. Its translation: CASSLNPSMDSGANVLTF.

This clonotype has just a few counts. The V and J genes are TRBV6-2 or TRBV6-3 and TRBJ1-2; 7 bases are a match to TRBD1. The germline CDR1 and CDR2 sequences are MNHEY and SVGEGT. Trimming at V came to 4 bases and at J to 4 bases, leaving 9 bases not matched to a gene. The length of the CDR3 is 15 residues. The CDR3 nucleotides are TGTGCCAGCAGTTTCACAACGGGACAGAGCTATGGCTACACCTTC. Its protein is CASSFTTGQSYGYTF.

The chain links TRBV2 to TRBJ2-3; TRBD2 agrees at 8 bases. The CDR3 spans 15 residues. Germline trimming cut 7 bases from V and 6 bases from J; bases unmatched to any gene: 12. Germline lookup yields CDR1 SNHLY and CDR2 FYNNEI. The CDR3 coding sequence is TGTGCCAGCATAGGCTCGAGACTAGCGCTTGATACGCAGTATTTT. Translation gives CASIGSRLALDTQYF.

The chain couples TRBV7-6 to TRBJ2-2; the match to TRBD2 covers 7 bases. The CDR3 spans 18 residues. Germline CDR1 and CDR2: SGHVS and FNYEAQ. The trim removed 5 bases at V and 0 bases at J, leaving 12 bases unmatched. The CDR3 loop reads CASSPSGGLHSNTGELFF. CDR3 nucleotide sequence: TGTGCCAGCAGCCCCTCGGGGGGACTGCATTCGAACACCGGGGAGCTGTTTTTT.

This clonotype was counted between two and nine times. The chain joins TRBV12-3 or TRBV12-4 to TRBJ1-2, with a tentative D call TRBD1 (5 bases). The CDR3 is 14 residues long. The germline V and J ends were trimmed by 2 bases and 4 bases, with 11 bases remaining between them. The CDR3 reads CASSLYTGGYGYTF. The CDR3 DNA reads TGTGCCAGCAGTTTATATACAGGAGGCTATGGCTACACCTTC.

The table lists this clonotype with a few counts. The chain couples TRBV6-6 to TRBJ2-5; D not resolved. V lost 0 bases and J lost 4, with 6 bases in between. The CDR3 spans 13 residues. The germline V gene encodes CDR1 MNHNY and CDR2 SVGAGI (reference sequence). The CDR3 loop reads CASSYSWRETQYF. CDR3 sequence (DNA): TGTGCCAGCAGTTACTCGTGGCGAGAGACCCAGTACTTC.

This clonotype was counted a few times. The V and J genes are TRBV4-3 and TRBJ1-2, with 7 positions matching TRBD1. Trimming at V came to 0 bases and at J to 3 bases, leaving 4 bases not matched to a gene. The V gene's germline CDR1 is LGHNA and CDR2 YSLEER. The CDR3 consists of 15 residues. The CDR3 protein is CASSQERQGDYGYTF. The CDR3 nucleotides read TGCGCCAGCAGCCAAGAAAGACAGGGTGACTATGGCTACACCTTC.

The V and J genes are TRBV11-2 and TRBJ1-2; the D is unclear. V was clipped by 2 bases and J by 0 bases, with 19 bases between them. Germline V CDR1 and CDR2: SGHAT, FQNNGV. The CDR3 is 18 residues long. CDR3 bases: TGTGCCAGCAGCTTATATGTTGGGATATCGGATACTAACTATGGCTACACCTTC. Its translation is CASSLYVGISDTNYGYTF.